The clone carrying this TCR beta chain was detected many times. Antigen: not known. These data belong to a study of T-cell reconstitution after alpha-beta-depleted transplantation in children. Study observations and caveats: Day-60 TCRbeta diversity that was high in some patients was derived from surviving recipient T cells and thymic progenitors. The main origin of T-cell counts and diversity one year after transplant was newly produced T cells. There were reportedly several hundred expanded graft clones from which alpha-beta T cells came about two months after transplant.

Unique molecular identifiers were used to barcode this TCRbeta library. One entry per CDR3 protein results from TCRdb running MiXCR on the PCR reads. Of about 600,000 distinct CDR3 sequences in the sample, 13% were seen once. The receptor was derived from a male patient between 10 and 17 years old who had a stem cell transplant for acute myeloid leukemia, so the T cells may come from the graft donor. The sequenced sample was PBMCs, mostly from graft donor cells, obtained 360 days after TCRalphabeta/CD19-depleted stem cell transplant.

CDR3 loop: CASTSGDTQYF. CDR3 coding DNA: TGTGCCAGCACATCGGGGGATACGCAGTATTTT. The V and J genes are TRBV28 and TRBJ2-3; D possibly corresponds to TRBD2 (5 bases). The V and J ends lost 7 bases and 6 bases respectively, with 8 bases between them. The germline gives CDR1 MDHEN, CDR2 SYDVKM. The length of the CDR3 is 11 residues.